The source of this T cell receptor beta chain is a study of cytomegalovirus exposure and HLA in healthy donors. Remarks on this clone: Its target is unknown.

The CDR3 totals 17 residues. The J segment lost 0 bases and the V segment lost 0 bases, leaving 8 bases of the junction unmatched. The germline CDR1 and CDR2 sequences are SGHRS and YFSETQ. PCR used 60 Vbeta primers and 13 Jbeta primers. Profiled with immunoSEQ multiplex PCR; TCRdb holds only in-frame clones, not every one. The sample lists over 80,000 clones, over 75% occurring once. Study-wide results and limits: An analysis done earlier found most TCR beta V segments productive about 87% or about 30% of the time. The majority of CMV-associated TCR beta chains were reported as apparently HLA-restricted in a later analysis.

The chain has TRBV5-1 and TRBJ2-7, with 8 bases identical to TRBD1. The material sequenced was PBMCs. The source of this sequence is a man between 40 and 49 years old in good health and CMV-seropositive. CDR3 loop: CASSLEATGALSYEQYF. DNA of the CDR3: TGCGCCAGCAGCTTGGAGGCGACAGGGGCCCTCTCCTACGAGCAGTACTTC.